The entry below describes one T cell receptor (beta chain). One entry per CDR3 protein, called by TCRdb with MiXCR from the RACE reads. The sample gives roughly 50,000 distinct CDR3 sequences, more than 9.5% of which show up once; about 15% is in the top ten. The record originates from a study of human T cells and chemical hapten exposure. Study-wide background: Reading of the patch tests, which applied 0.01% DPC to the upper back, occurred at 6 days.

The sample's time point: patch test 3, about 24 weeks after DPC sensitization. Treatment noted: therapeutic diphenylcyclopropenone sensitization with weekly scalp DPC. V lost 5 bases and J lost 4, with 8 bases in between. This CDR3 has 13 amino acids. CDR1 MNHNS and CDR2 SASEGT come from the germline V gene. The sample here was whole blood, taken in connection with sensitization to the hapten diphenylcyclopropenone (DPC). This receptor was identified in a woman between 40 and 50 years old with alopecia areata. Some clones in this sample may be carry-over from other donors' samples. The V and J genes are TRBV6-1 and TRBJ1-4; D is possibly TRBD1 (5 bases). As DNA, the CDR3 is TGTGCCAGCAGTAAGGGGTTTAATGAAAAACTGTTTTTT. It encodes CASSKGFNEKLFF.